One and the same sample provided the 19 T cell receptor beta chains below, sequenced in a study of Ad26.COV2.S vaccination and SARS-CoV-2 variants (dated by TCRdb to the early 2020s). Receptor amplification or capture employed the immunoSEQ multiplex PCR assay. The immuneACCESS repertoire file appears here via TCRdb, limited to in-frame rearrangements. These files lack a portion of the clones; in checked studies, under half of the deficit traces to unresolved V genes, and the cause of the others is not known. This sample comprises under 150,000 clones, 75% to 90% of them detected only once. The biggest ten clones account for approximately 5.1% of the sample. Per the publication, the time point label means: individuals recovered from natural SARS-CoV-2 infection. The material sequenced was peripheral blood, taken after recovery from COVID-19. Every receptor here comes from a human donor who had recovered from COVID-19.

The chain recombines TRBV2 with TRBJ1-3; 8 nucleotides agree with TRBD1. The germline gives CDR1 SNHLY, CDR2 FYNNEI. CDR3 length: 14 residues. The J segment lost 8 bases and the V segment lost 2 bases, leaving 5 bases of the junction unmatched. The DNA of the CDR3 is TGTGCCAGCAGTGAAATCAGGGGGCGCGACACCATATATTTT. Residues: CASSEIRGRDTIYF.

The chain carries TRBV5-1 and TRBJ2-7; D perhaps matches TRBD1 (6 bases). Germline-derived CDR1 and CDR2 are SGHRS and YFSETQ. V was clipped by 0 bases and J by 6 bases, with 19 bases between them. The CDR3 covers 16 residues. The CDR3 sequence is CASSLAEGVPIGEQYF. As DNA, the CDR3 is TGCGCCAGCAGCTTGGCCGAGGGGGTACCGATTGGCGAGCAGTACTTC.

The chain combines TRBV19 with TRBJ1-5; D is undetermined. The CDR3 runs 17 residues. Per germline, CDR1 LNHDA and CDR2 SQIVND (reference sequence). V was pared by 3 bases and J by 0 bases, with 15 bases between. The CDR3 here is CASSMLTSQNSNQPQHF. The CDR3 nucleotides are TGTGCCAGTAGTATGTTGACAAGCCAGAATAGCAATCAGCCCCAGCATTTT.

The chain employs TRBV4-3 and TRBJ1-5; possible D gene TRBD1, 6 bases. Trimming stripped 3 bases from V and 2 bases from J, with 11 bases between. The CDR3 runs 15 residues. Germline-derived CDR1 and CDR2 are LGHNA and YSLEER. The CDR3 spells CASSQGQGGNQPQHF. The CDR3 region has the DNA TGCGCCAGCAGCCAGGGACAAGGGGGCAATCAGCCCCAGCATTTT.

The rearrangement uses TRBV5-1 and TRBJ1-6; a possible D gene is TRBD1 (5 bases). There are 15 residues in the CDR3. Per germline, CDR1 SGHRS and CDR2 YFSETQ. Trimming stripped 2 bases from V and 8 bases from J, with 14 bases between. In DNA form, the CDR3 reads TGCGCCAGCAGCTTCGCAGAAGGACACTATTCACCCCTCCACTTT. It specifies CASSFAEGHYSPLHF.

This clone has only one observation. The rearrangement joins TRBV14 to TRBJ2-2, with a tentative D call TRBD2 (6 bases). The CDR3 spans 16 residues. The V end lost 4 bases, the J end lost 6 bases, and 18 bases lay between the germline ends. CDR1 SGHDN and CDR2 FVKESK come from the germline V gene. In nucleotides, the CDR3 is TGTGCCAGCAGCCGGGGGAGGCCCGTTCTGTCCGGGGAGCTGTTTTTT. Its translation: CASSRGRPVLSGELFF. Combining the CDR3 with reference TRBV14 and TRBJ2-2 gives the whole variable domain EAGVTQFPSHSVIEKGQTVTLRCDPISGHDNLYWYRRVMGKEIKFLLHFVKESKQDESGMPNNRFLAERTGGTYSTLKVQPAELEDSGVYFCASSRGRPVLSGELFFGEGSRLTVL.

This chain links TRBV5-6 with TRBJ1-2, with D hard to call. This CDR3 is built from 16 residues. Germline lookup yields CDR1 SGHDT and CDR2 YYEEEE. V gave up 0 bases and J gave up 5 bases, with 17 bases separating them. Written as DNA, the CDR3 is TGTGCCAGCAGCTTGGCCTCTCGTGGGCGCGGGTATGGCTACACCTTC. Translation: CASSLASRGRGYGYTF.

V usage is TRBV11-2 and J usage is TRBJ1-1, with 7 bases identical to TRBD1. Trimming took 3 bases from V and 2 from J; bases not matched to a gene: 6. The V gene's germline CDR1 is SGHAT and CDR2 FQNNGV. This CDR3 has 15 amino acids. The CDR3 sequence is CASSLTGRGNTEAFF. The DNA of the CDR3 is TGTGCCAGCAGCTTGACAGGGAGGGGCAACACTGAAGCTTTCTTT.

This clone appeared a single time. V is TRBV7-2 and J is TRBJ1-2; 9 nucleotides align to TRBD1. CDR1 and CDR2 from the germline V gene are SGHTA and FQGNSA. The J segment lost 5 bases and the V segment lost 3 bases, leaving 7 bases of the junction unmatched. This CDR3 has 15 residues. CDR3 in DNA: TGTGCCAGCAGCTTGGGGACAGGGCTGGATTATGGCTACACCTTC. Amino acids: CASSLGTGLDYGYTF.

This chain links TRBV9 with TRBJ2-2; D gene ambiguous. The CDR3 runs 14 residues. The V end lost 1 base, the J end lost 8 bases, and 12 bases lay between the germline ends. From germline, CDR1 is SGDLS and CDR2 YYNGEE. The CDR3 sequence is CASSVHPNEGELFF. For the CDR3, the DNA is TGTGCCAGCAGCGTACACCCGAACGAGGGGGAGCTGTTTTTT.

This chain links TRBV6-5 with TRBJ2-1; possible D gene TRBD2, 6 bases. Looked up from germline, CDR1 is MNHEY and CDR2 is SVGAGI. There are 13 residues in the CDR3. V lost 2 bases, J lost 8 bases, and 10 bases lay in between. The CDR3 loop is CASSYVGDYEQFF. Written as DNA, the CDR3 is TGTGCCAGCAGTTACGTCGGGGACTATGAGCAGTTCTTC.

Only a few counts were recorded for this clone. The rearrangement uses TRBV6-6 and TRBJ1-2; the D is unclear. Germline CDR1 reads MNHNY; CDR2 reads SVGAGI (reference sequence). V was clipped by 6 bases and J by 1 base, with 9 bases between them. The CDR3 totals 13 residues. The CDR3 nucleotides read TGTGCCAGCAGCTCTTCGGGTAACTATGGCTACACCTTC. Translation: CASSSSGNYGYTF.

CDR3 in DNA: TGTGCCAGCAGTGGGGGCGACAGGACCTTGAACACTGAAGCTTTCTTT. As protein: CASSGGDRTLNTEAFF. The chain links TRBV2 to TRBJ1-1; weak D call: TRBD1 (6 bases). This CDR3 is built from 16 residues. CDR1 SNHLY and CDR2 FYNNEI come from the germline V gene. The V gene lost 4 bases and the J gene lost 0 bases, with 15 bases spanning the gap.

The chain carries TRBV5-1 and TRBJ2-7, with D possibly being TRBD1 or TRBD2 (5 bases each). V lost 5 bases and J lost 5, with 17 bases in between. The germline V gene encodes CDR1 SGHRS and CDR2 YFSETQ. The CDR3 loop spans 14 amino acids. This chain's CDR3 is CASRPTFLGDEQYF. CDR3 DNA sequence: TGCGCCAGCAGACCTACCTTTTTGGGGGACGAGCAGTACTTC. Drawing the rest from reference TRBV5-1 and TRBJ2-7, the complete variable domain is KAGVTQTPRYLIKTRGQQVTLSCSPISGHRSVSWYQQTPGQGLQFLFEYFSETQRNKGNFPGRFSGRQFSNSRSEMNVSTLELGDSALYLCASRPTFLGDEQYFGPGTRLTVT.

The V gene is TRBV11-2, the J gene TRBJ1-4; the match to TRBD1 covers 7 bases. V was pared by 0 bases and J by 8 bases, with 6 bases of the junction left unmatched. CDR1 and CDR2 (germline): SGHAT, FQNNGV. The CDR3 is made up of 15 amino acids. CDR3 nucleotide sequence: TGTGCCAGCAGCTTAGATAGTGAGGGGGCCGAAAAACTGTTTTTT. Amino acids: CASSLDSEGAEKLFF.

V gene TRBV4-3 combines with J gene TRBJ2-3, with unresolved D. This CDR3 has 15 residues. Trimming cost V 1 base and J 0 bases, with 8 bases left between them. CDR1 LGHNA and CDR2 YSLEER come from the germline V gene. The CDR3 loop reads CASSQGQGSTDTQYF. CDR3 bases: TGCGCCAGCAGCCAAGGTCAAGGGAGCACAGATACGCAGTATTTT.

This clone was observed a single time. The CDR3: CASSQEIAGVVETQYF. The CDR3 DNA follows: TGTGCCAGCAGCCAAGAGATAGCGGGGGTTGTAGAGACCCAGTACTTC. The J gene is TRBJ2-5, the V gene TRBV3-1 (or the pseudogene TRBV3-2); 9 bases agree with TRBD2. Per germline, CDR1 LGHDT and CDR2 YNNKEL (reference sequence). J lost 4 bases, V lost 0 bases, and 6 bases had no gene match. CDR3 length: 16 amino acids.

The chain carries TRBV30 and TRBJ2-7; the match to TRBD1 covers 8 bases. Germline V lookup: CDR1 GTSNPN, CDR2 SVGIG (reference sequence). The CDR3 is 14 residues long. The junction had 7 bases not matched to a gene; V was cut back by 2 bases and J by 4 bases. For the CDR3, the DNA is TGTGCCTGGAGTTCACCGGGACAGGCATACGAGCAGTACTTC. It specifies CAWSSPGQAYEQYF.

V is TRBV28 and J is TRBJ1-3; D is unclear. In germline, CDR1 is MDHEN, CDR2 SYDVKM. The CDR3 runs 13 residues. Trimming stripped 1 base from V and 2 bases from J, with 3 bases between. The CDR3 protein is CASSLSTGNTIYF. CDR3 nucleotides: TGTGCCAGCAGTTTATCCACTGGAAACACCATATATTTT.